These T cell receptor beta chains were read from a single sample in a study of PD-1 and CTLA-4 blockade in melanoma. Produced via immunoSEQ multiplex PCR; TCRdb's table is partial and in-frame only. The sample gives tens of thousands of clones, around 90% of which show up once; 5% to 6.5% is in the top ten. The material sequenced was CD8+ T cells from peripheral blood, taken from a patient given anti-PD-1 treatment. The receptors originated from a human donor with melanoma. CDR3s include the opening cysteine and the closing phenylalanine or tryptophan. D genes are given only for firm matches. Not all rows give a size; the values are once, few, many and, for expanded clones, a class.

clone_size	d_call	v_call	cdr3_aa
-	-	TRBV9	CASSDRFSNTGELFF
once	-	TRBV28	CASVPGHLSGANVLTF
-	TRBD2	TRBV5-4	CASSETSGGPFSTDTQYF
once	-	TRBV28	CASNTPHSPYEQYF
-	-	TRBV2	CASTPNTEAFF
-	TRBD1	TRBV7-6	CASSPPGQGFDSGNTIYF
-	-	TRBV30	CASEKKNYEQYF
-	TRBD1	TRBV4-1	CASTLQGLQPQHF
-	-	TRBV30	CAWSVGSGSYEQYF
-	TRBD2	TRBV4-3	CASSQGTSGGYEQYF
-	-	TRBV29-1	CSDDSLYGYTF
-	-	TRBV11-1	CASSLGWNEQFF
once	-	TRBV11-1	CATQGPGELFF
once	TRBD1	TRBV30	CAWSSGGWETQYF
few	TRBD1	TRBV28	CASRDRSFSYNSPLHF
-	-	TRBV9	CASSPNSNPLHF
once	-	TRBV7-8	CASSLADPANTIYF
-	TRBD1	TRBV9	CASSVGGGQGYEQYF
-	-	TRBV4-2	CASSQVRDSSYNEQFF
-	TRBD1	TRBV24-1	CATSDGTGQEKLFF
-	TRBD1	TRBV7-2	CASSSPGGYEQYF
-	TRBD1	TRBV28	CASSLLGTGVRNQPQHF
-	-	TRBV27	CASSFGVGNQPQHF
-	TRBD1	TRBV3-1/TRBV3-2	CASSPLSDRHYGYTF
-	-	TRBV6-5	CASSYTLGGPGTEAFF
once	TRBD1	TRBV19	CASSLGTAYEQYF
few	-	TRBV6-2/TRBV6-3	CASSYETVSKFF
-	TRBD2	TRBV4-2	CASSPTLLAGSSDEQFF
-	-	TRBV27	CASSLSGSGNTIYF
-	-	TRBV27	CASSPSAGAGYEQYF
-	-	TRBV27	CASSSGGATEAFF
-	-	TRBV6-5	CASSYSYTGELFF
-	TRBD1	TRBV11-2	CASSPLRQGIYTEAFF
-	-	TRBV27	CASSPTPRGGGSSNEQFF
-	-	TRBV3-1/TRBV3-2	CASSHNRVIEKLFF
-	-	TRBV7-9	CASSLPYTEAFF
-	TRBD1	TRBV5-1	CASSLAEGQGQTQYF
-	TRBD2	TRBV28	CASSLTGGEQYF
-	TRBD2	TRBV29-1	CSVDSGEGYEQYF
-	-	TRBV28	CASMPPRGNSPLHF
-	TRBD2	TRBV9	CASSVGQAGSTDTQYF
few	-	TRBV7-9	CASSSTGVNTEAFF
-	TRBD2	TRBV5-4	CASSPDGRGPFVEQYF
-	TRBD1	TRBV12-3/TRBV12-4	CASSGTGVVLTF
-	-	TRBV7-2	CASSLNPPNTEAFF
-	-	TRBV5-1	CASRYVGQQNVAFF
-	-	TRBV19	CASLKGWGAEAFF
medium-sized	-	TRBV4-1	CASSQEFDSSYEQYF